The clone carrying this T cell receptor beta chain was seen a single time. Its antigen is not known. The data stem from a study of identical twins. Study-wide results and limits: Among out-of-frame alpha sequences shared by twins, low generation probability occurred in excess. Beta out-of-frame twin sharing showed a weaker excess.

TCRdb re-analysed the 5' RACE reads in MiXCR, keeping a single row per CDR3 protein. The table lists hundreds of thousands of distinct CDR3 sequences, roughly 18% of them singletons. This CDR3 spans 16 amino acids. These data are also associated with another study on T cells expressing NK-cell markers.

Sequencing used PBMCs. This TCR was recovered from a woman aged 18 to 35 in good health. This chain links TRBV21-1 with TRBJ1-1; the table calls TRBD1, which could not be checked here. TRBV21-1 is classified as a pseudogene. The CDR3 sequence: CASGRGQGALNTEAFF. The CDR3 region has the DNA TGTGCCAGCGGCCGGGGGCAGGGGGCTCTGAACACTGAAGCTTTCTTT.